This TCR beta chain was sequenced during a study of blood T cell repertoires in COVID-19. Study-level background: COVID-19 samples, acute and convalescent, were from the United States, Italy and Spain. T cells, B-cell-depleted T cells, or PBMCs provided the cDNA or gDNA that served as material.

The authors' processing: Nucleated cell counts were estimated from reference gene primer amplification. Libraries were prepared by immunoSEQ multiplex PCR; TCRdb keeps only in-frame clonotypes and omits some of them. V, J and clone size are those of that table, while D and trimming were read from the DNA. The table lists around 72,000 clones, roughly 87% of them singletons. There are a few counts of this clone. Germline CDR1 is SGDLS and CDR2 is YYNGEE. V gave up 1 base and J gave up 7 bases, with 9 bases separating them. This CDR3 is built from 14 residues. The receptor's source is a human donor in a cohort sampled during active COVID-19. This chain links TRBV9 with TRBJ1-6; D perhaps matches TRBD1 (6 bases). The specimen sequenced was peripheral blood. CDR3 protein: CASSVQGTNSPLHF. CDR3 nucleotide sequence: TGTGCCAGCAGCGTACAGGGGACCAATTCACCCCTCCACTTT.